The next 21 T cell receptor beta chains were all read from a single sample in a study of beta chain features in type 1 diabetes. The whole isolated RNA underwent reverse transcription, so sequencing captured expressed TCRB transcripts. Clones were sequenced by immunoSEQ multiplex PCR, and TCRdb holds only the in-frame ones, with some missing. This table holds 430,000 or so clones, 11% found once. Specimen: naive CD4+ T cells from blood. These TCRs come from a woman in her late teens or twenties in good health.

This clone was recorded a few times. This chain links TRBV9 with TRBJ2-7; 13 nucleotides match TRBD2. CDR1 and CDR2 from the germline V gene are SGDLS and YYNGEE. This CDR3 contains 17 residues. The ends lost 0 bases at V and 5 bases at J; junction bases unmatched: 8. The CDR3 here is CASSVALTSGRLNEQYF. CDR3 in DNA: TGTGCCAGCAGCGTAGCCCTGACTAGCGGGAGGCTAAACGAGCAGTACTTC. The complete variable domain, with remaining parts taken from reference TRBV9 and TRBJ2-7, reads DSGVTQTPKHLITATGQRVTLRCSPRSGDLSVYWYQQSLDQGLQFLIQYYNGEERAKGNILERFSAQQFPDLHSELNLSSLELGDSALYFCASSVALTSGRLNEQYFGPGTRLTVT.

This chain connects TRBV14 to TRBJ2-1, with D tentatively TRBD1 or TRBD2 (5 bases each). V lost 2 bases, J lost 7 bases, and 21 bases lay in between. Germline CDR1 SGHDN, CDR2 FVKESK. The CDR3 loop spans 17 amino acids. The CDR3 nucleotides are TGTGCCAGCAGCCAAAGTCGAGGGGTAGGTCGGCGGAATGAGCAGTTCTTC. It yields the protein CASSQSRGVGRRNEQFF. Using reference TRBV14 and TRBJ2-1 for the parts outside the CDR3, the full variable domain is EAGVTQFPSHSVIEKGQTVTLRCDPISGHDNLYWYRRVMGKEIKFLLHFVKESKQDESGMPNNRFLAERTGGTYSTLKVQPAELEDSGVYFCASSQSRGVGRRNEQFFGPGTRLTVL.

This clone was seen a few times. This rearrangement joins TRBV7-3 to TRBJ2-3, with D perhaps TRBD2 (6 bases). This CDR3 region has 14 residues. V lost 4 bases and J 2 bases, leaving 10 bases between the germline ends. CDR1 and CDR2 (germline): SGHTA, FQGTGA. This chain's CDR3 is CASSSGGPTDTQYF. Written as DNA, the CDR3 is TGTGCCAGCAGCTCCGGAGGGCCCACAGATACGCAGTATTTT.

This clone was observed a few times. The chain is built from TRBV29-1 and TRBJ2-6; D possibly matches TRBD1 or TRBD2 (5 bases each). The CDR3 covers 15 residues. V gave up 6 bases and J gave up 0 bases, with 12 bases separating them. The germline V gene has CDR1 SQVTM and CDR2 ANQGSEA. This chain's CDR3 is CSVSRGASGANVLTF. CDR3 bases: TGCAGCGTCTCAAGAGGGGCCTCTGGGGCCAACGTCCTGACTTTC.

This chain connects TRBV5-4 to TRBJ2-4; D may be TRBD1 (6 bases). Trimming pared 5 bases from V and 9 bases from J, leaving 18 bases between. CDR3 length: 14 residues. Germline loops: CDR1 SGHNT, CDR2 YYREEE (reference sequence). The CDR3 protein is CASSSTGRKGIQYF. The CDR3 DNA is TGTGCCAGCAGTTCTACAGGGAGAAAGGGCATTCAGTACTTC. The variable domain in full, with the rest retrieved from reference TRBV5-4 and TRBJ2-4, is ETGVTQSPTHLIKTRGQQVTLRCSSQSGHNTVSWYQQALGQGPQFIFQYYREEENGRGNFPPRFSGLQFPNYSSELNVNALELDDSALYLCASSSTGRKGIQYFGAGTRLSVL.

This clone was seen a handful of times. The gene calls are TRBV7-2 and TRBJ2-7; D remains unclear. Germline CDR1 reads SGHTA; CDR2 reads FQGNSA. Trimming pared 0 bases from V and 0 bases from J, leaving 6 bases between. CDR3 size: 14 residues. The CDR3 nucleotides are TGTGCCAGCAGCTTAGCGCTGAGCTCCTACGAGCAGTACTTC. Its protein is CASSLALSSYEQYF.

This clone has just a few counts. The rearrangement joins TRBV28 to TRBJ2-2; tentatively, D is TRBD1 (6 bases). This CDR3 is 14 amino acids long. With 9 bases removed from V and 0 bases from J, the gap between germline ends came to 11 bases. Germline loops: CDR1 MDHEN, CDR2 SYDVKM. This CDR3 reads CASDDRSNTGELFF. The CDR3 DNA is TGTGCCAGTGACGACAGGTCGAACACCGGGGAGCTGTTTTTT.

In its sample, this clone was seen many times. This sequence joins TRBV29-1 and TRBJ2-3, with D possibly called TRBD1 or TRBD2 (6 bases each). CDR1 and CDR2 (germline): SQVTM, ANQGSEA. CDR3 length: 12 amino acids. Between the trimmed V and J ends, which lost 4 bases and 7 bases, there was a span of 12 bases. The CDR3 sequence: CSVAGGGNTQYF. The CDR3 DNA reads TGCAGCGTTGCCGGGGGCGGGAATACGCAGTATTTT.

Details on this clone: The same CDR3 also results from other DNA sequences found in this sample. The J gene is TRBJ2-5, the V gene TRBV29-1; D is perhaps TRBD1 (6 bases). CDR1 and CDR2 (germline): SQVTM, ANQGSEA. V shed 6 bases and J shed 0 bases, with 20 bases lying between them. The CDR3 loop spans 16 amino acids. The CDR3 loop is CSVAGGPQGYQETQYF. The CDR3 DNA reads as TGCAGCGTCGCTGGGGGTCCTCAGGGGTACCAAGAGACCCAGTACTTC.

This clone has just a few counts. The J gene is TRBJ1-6, the V gene TRBV28; D gene uncertain. Per the germline V gene, CDR1 is MDHEN and CDR2 is SYDVKM. V gave up 9 bases and J gave up 9 bases, with 12 bases separating them. CDR3 length equals 12 residues. The CDR3 nucleotides read TGTGCCAGTTCCCTTTTTCCTTCACCCCTCCACTTT. As protein: CASSLFPSPLHF.

This clone has only a few counts. The V and J genes are TRBV5-1 and TRBJ1-2, with TRBD1 identical over 7 bases. With V trimmed by 4 bases and J by 0 bases, 3 bases remained unmatched. Germline CDR1 SGHRS, CDR2 YFSETQ. The CDR3 extends over 14 amino acids. The CDR3: CASSPGTANYGYTF. The CDR3 nucleotides are TGCGCCAGCAGCCCGGGGACAGCTAACTATGGCTACACCTTC. Full variable domain (remainder filled in from reference TRBV5-1 and TRBJ1-2): KAGVTQTPRYLIKTRGQQVTLSCSPISGHRSVSWYQQTPGQGLQFLFEYFSETQRNKGNFPGRFSGRQFSNSRSEMNVSTLELGDSALYLCASSPGTANYGYTFGSGTRLTVV.

V usage is TRBV25-1 and J usage is TRBJ1-2, with D perhaps matching TRBD1 (5 bases). This CDR3 has 16 amino acids. V lost 1 base to trimming and J lost 4 bases, with 16 bases between them. The germline V gene has CDR1 MGHDK and CDR2 SYGVNS. The CDR3 is CASSESPGPTIYGYTF. The CDR3 DNA sequence: TGTGCCAGCAGTGAATCTCCGGGACCGACTATCTATGGCTACACCTTC.

Concerning this clone itself: The sample contains more than one DNA sequence encoding this CDR3. This chain joins TRBV5-1 and TRBJ2-7; D gene ambiguous. Germline CDR1 reads SGHRS; CDR2 reads YFSETQ. V was pared by 3 bases and J by 0 bases, with 4 bases between. The CDR3 runs 12 residues. The CDR3 spells CASSSSSYEQYF. The CDR3 coding sequence is TGCGCCAGCAGCTCAAGCTCCTACGAGCAGTACTTC. The entire variable domain, with the rest obtained from reference TRBV5-1 and TRBJ2-7, is as follows: KAGVTQTPRYLIKTRGQQVTLSCSPISGHRSVSWYQQTPGQGLQFLFEYFSETQRNKGNFPGRFSGRQFSNSRSEMNVSTLELGDSALYLCASSSSSYEQYFGPGTRLTVT.

This clone was found a few times. The genes are TRBV20-1 and TRBJ2-1; D perhaps matches TRBD2 (6 bases). Germline V gene data show CDR1 as DFQATT and CDR2 as SNEGSKA (reference sequence). V lost 1 base, J lost 13 bases, and 11 bases lay in between. The CDR3 has 11 amino acids. CDR3 nucleotide sequence: TGCAGTGCTAGAGCGGGGACTTTACAGTTCTTC. Translation: CSARAGTLQFF.

The chain is built from TRBV9 and TRBJ1-1; D call uncertain. V shed 3 bases and J shed 4 bases, with 16 bases lying between them. The CDR3 runs to 15 residues. Germline V gene lookup returns CDR1 SGDLS and CDR2 YYNGEE. The CDR3 is CASSAAPMWATEAFF. CDR3 in DNA: TGTGCCAGCAGCGCCGCCCCAATGTGGGCCACTGAAGCTTTCTTT.

CDR3 residues: CASSQGLAGITDTQYF. CDR3 nucleotide sequence: TGCGCCAGCAGCCAAGGTCTAGCGGGGATCACAGATACGCAGTATTTT. This chain links TRBV4-1 with TRBJ2-3; the match to TRBD2 covers 9 bases. This CDR3 spans 16 amino acids. Germline V CDR1 and CDR2: MGHRA, YSYEKL. J was trimmed by 2 bases and V by 1 base; bases with no gene match: 4.

This chain connects TRBV29-1 to TRBJ1-1; D remains unclear. Germline CDR1 is SQVTM and CDR2 is ANQGSEA. The CDR3 spans 13 residues. V was pared by 2 bases and J by 4 bases, with 11 bases between. CDR3 amino acids: CSVERGLSTEAFF. The CDR3 DNA reads as TGCAGCGTTGAAAGAGGGTTAAGCACTGAAGCTTTCTTT.

This clone occurred a few times. Different DNA sequences within this sample yield the same CDR3. The chain links TRBV28 to TRBJ2-5, with 7 bases matching TRBD2. In germline, CDR1 is MDHEN, CDR2 SYDVKM. J gave up 2 bases and V 5 bases, and 8 bases lay outside the gene matches. This CDR3 region has 15 residues. The CDR3 DNA reads TGTGCCAGCAGTCCTAGCGGTGGGAATCAAGAGACCCAGTACTTC. Translating gives CASSPSGGNQETQYF.

A few counts support this clone. This chain joins TRBV6-5 and TRBJ2-3; TRBD1 matches at 7 bases. The CDR3 extends over 14 amino acids. Trimming removed 5 bases from V and 5 bases from J; junction bases left unmatched: 7. Germline V gives CDR1 MNHEY, CDR2 SVGAGI. CDR3 protein: CASSDGTVGDTQYF. Here the CDR3 DNA reads TGTGCCAGCAGTGATGGGACAGTGGGAGATACGCAGTATTTT.

The chain carries TRBV4-3 and TRBJ2-1; D perhaps matches TRBD2 (6 bases). Trimming pared 1 base from V and 8 bases from J, leaving 21 bases between. The CDR3 spans 17 residues. CDR1 is LGHNA, CDR2 YSLEER, per germline. The CDR3 protein is CASSQGIAVGGAYEQFF. The CDR3 DNA reads as TGCGCCAGCAGCCAAGGTATCGCGGTTGGCGGGGCATATGAGCAGTTCTTC.

The chain combines TRBV29-1 with TRBJ2-7; 9 bases line up with TRBD2. The CDR3 runs 14 residues. Germline values: CDR1 SQVTM, CDR2 ANQGSEA. J gave up 1 base and V 5 bases, and 6 bases lay outside the gene matches. This CDR3 is CSVKLSGSSYEQYF. The CDR3 DNA sequence: TGCAGCGTTAAACTTAGCGGGAGTTCCTACGAGCAGTACTTC.